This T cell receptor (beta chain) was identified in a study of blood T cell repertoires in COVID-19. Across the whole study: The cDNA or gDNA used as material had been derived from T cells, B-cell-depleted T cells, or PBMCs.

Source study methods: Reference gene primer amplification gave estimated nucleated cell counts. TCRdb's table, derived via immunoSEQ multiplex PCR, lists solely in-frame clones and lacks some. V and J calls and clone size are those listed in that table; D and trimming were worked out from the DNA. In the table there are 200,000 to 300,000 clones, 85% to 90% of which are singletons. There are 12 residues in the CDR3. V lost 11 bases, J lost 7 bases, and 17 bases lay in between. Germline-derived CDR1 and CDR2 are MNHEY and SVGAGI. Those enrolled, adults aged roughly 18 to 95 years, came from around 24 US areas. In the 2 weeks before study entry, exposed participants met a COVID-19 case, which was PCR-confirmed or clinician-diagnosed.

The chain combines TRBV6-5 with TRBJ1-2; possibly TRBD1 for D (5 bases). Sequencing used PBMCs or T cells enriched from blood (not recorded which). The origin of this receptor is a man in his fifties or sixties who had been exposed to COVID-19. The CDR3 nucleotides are TGTGCCGCGGCAGGGTTAGAGGTTGGCTACACCTTC. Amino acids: CAAAGLEVGYTF.